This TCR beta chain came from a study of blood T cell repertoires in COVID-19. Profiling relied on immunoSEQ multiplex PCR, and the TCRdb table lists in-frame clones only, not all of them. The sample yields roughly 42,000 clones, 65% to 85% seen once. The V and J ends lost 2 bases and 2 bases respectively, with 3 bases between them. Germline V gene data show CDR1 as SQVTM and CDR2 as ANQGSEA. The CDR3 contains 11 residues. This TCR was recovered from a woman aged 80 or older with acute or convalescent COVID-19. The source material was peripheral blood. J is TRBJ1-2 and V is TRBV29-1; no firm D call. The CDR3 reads CSVEQNYGYTF. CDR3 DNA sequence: TGCAGCGTTGAACAGAACTATGGCTACACCTTC. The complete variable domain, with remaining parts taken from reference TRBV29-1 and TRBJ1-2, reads SAVISQKPSRDICQRGTSLTIQCQVDSQVTMMFWYRQQPGQSLTLIATANQGSEATYESGFVIDKFPISRPNLTFSTLTVSNMSPEDSSIYLCSVEQNYGYTFGSGTRLTVV.